The next 2 T cell receptor beta chains were all read from a single sample in a study of cytomegalovirus exposure and HLA in healthy donors. The PCR contained 60 Vbeta and 13 Jbeta primers. Sequenced by immunoSEQ multiplex PCR; TCRdb stores in-frame clones only, minus some. The data hold around 37,000 clones, with roughly 82% observed a single time. Sequenced input: PBMCs. These receptors all stem from a woman younger than 30 in good health and CMV-seropositive.

The chain joins TRBV19 to TRBJ1-1; D is perhaps TRBD1 (5 bases). CDR1 LNHDA and CDR2 SQIVND come from the germline V gene (reference sequence). V lost 6 bases and J lost 10, with 15 bases in between. There are 12 residues in the CDR3. Written as DNA, the CDR3 is TGTGCCAGTAGGTCAGGGTCAATTGGAGCTTTCTTT. Translating gives CASRSGSIGAFF.

This chain joins TRBV6-6 and TRBJ1-6; D gene ambiguous. Germline V lookup: CDR1 MNHNY, CDR2 SVGAGI (reference sequence). V was cut by 4 bases and J by 0 bases, with 7 bases left in between. The CDR3 loop spans 15 amino acids. The CDR3 DNA sequence: TGTGCCAGCAGTTCCGCTACCTCCTATAATTCACCCCTCCACTTT. It codes for CASSSATSYNSPLHF.